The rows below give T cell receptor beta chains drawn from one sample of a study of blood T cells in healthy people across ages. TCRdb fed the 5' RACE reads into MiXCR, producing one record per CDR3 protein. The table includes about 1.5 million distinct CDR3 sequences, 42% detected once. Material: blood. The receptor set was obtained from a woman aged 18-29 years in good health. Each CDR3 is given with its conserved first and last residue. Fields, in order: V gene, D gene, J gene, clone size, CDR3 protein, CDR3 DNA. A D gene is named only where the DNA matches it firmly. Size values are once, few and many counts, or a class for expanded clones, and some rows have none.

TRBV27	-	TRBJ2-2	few	CAAARGTFTGELFF	TGTGCCGCCGCCCGGGGGACCTTTACCGGGGAGCTGTTTTTT
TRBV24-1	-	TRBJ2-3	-	CATSDLLDRLPDTQYF	TGTGCCACCAGTGATTTGCTAGACAGGCTCCCAGATACGCAGTATTTT
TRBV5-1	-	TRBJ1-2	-	CASSPLRGQTPNYGYTF	TGCGCCAGCAGCCCACTTAGGGGCCAGACCCCTAACTATGGCTACACCTTC
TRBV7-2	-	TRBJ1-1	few	CASSLADGYTEAFF	TGTGCCAGCAGCTTAGCTGATGGGTACACTGAAGCTTTCTTT
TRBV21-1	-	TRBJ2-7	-	CASTEREGPYEQYF	TGTGCCAGCACCGAGCGGGAGGGCCCCTACGAGCAGTACTTC
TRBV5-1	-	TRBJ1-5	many	CASSLGGDGNQPQHF	TGCGCCAGCAGCTTGGGGGGGGACGGAAATCAGCCCCAGCATTTT
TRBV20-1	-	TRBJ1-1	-	CSARVPEGTEAFF	TGCAGTGCTAGAGTCCCGGAAGGGACTGAAGCTTTCTTT
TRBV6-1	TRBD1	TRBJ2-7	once	CASSEPGQGIGEQYF	TGTGCCAGCAGTGAACCGGGACAGGGGATTGGGGAGCAGTACTTC
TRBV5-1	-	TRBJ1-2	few	CASSLRYEQTYGYTF	TGCGCCAGCAGCTTGCGTTACGAACAAACTTATGGCTACACCTTC
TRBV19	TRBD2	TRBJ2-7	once	CASSIGGTSGSYEQYF	TGTGCCAGTAGTATCGGCGGGACTAGCGGTTCCTACGAGCAGTACTTC
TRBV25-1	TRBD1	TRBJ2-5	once	CASSADRLQETQYF	TGTGCCAGCAGTGCGGACAGGCTCCAAGAGACCCAGTACTTC
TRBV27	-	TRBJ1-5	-	CASSFHGNNQPQHF	TGTGCCAGCAGTTTCCACGGGAACAATCAGCCCCAGCATTTT
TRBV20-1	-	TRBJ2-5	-	CSASGGTVQETQYF	TGCAGTGCTAGTGGGGGGACAGTACAAGAGACCCAGTACTTC
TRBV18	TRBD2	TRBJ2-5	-	CASSTRGGRTQETQYF	TGTGCCAGCTCCACCCGAGGCGGGAGGACCCAAGAGACCCAGTACTTC
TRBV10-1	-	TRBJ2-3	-	CASSEPKGATDTQYF	TGCGCCAGCAGTGAGCCTAAGGGCGCCACAGATACGCAGTATTTT
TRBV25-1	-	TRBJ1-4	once	CASSEAPENEKLFF	TGTGCCAGCAGTGAGGCACCGGAGAATGAAAAACTGTTTTTT
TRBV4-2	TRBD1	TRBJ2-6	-	CASSQQGASPGANVLTF	TGTGCCAGCAGCCAACAGGGGGCGAGTCCTGGGGCCAACGTCCTGACTTTC
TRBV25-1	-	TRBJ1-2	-	CASKGASGFYGYTF	TGTGCCAGCAAGGGCGCCAGCGGATTCTATGGCTACACCTTC
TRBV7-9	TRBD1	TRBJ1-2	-	CASSQKPGQGCGYTF	TGTGCCAGCAGCCAAAAACCGGGACAGGGTTGTGGCTACACCTTC
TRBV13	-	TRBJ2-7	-	CASSLEAASSYEQYF	TGTGCCAGCAGCTTAGAAGCAGCGAGCTCCTACGAGCAGTACTTC
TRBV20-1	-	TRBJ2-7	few	CRAGADTYEQYF	TGCAGGGCAGGGGCAGATACCTACGAGCAGTACTTC
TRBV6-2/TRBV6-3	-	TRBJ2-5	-	CASSYSKEIQYF	TGTGCCAGCAGTTACTCGAAAGAGATCCAGTACTTC
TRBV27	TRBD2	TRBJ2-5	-	CASSSTAGLAGGAETQYF	TGTGCCAGCAGCTCAACGGCCGGACTAGCGGGGGGAGCGGAGACCCAGTACTTC
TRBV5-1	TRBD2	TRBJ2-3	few	CASSLRTSGRLVGDTQYF	TGCGCCAGCAGCCTGCGGACTAGCGGGAGACTAGTGGGGGATACGCAGTATTTT
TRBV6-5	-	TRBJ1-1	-	CASSYSGGVGMNTEAFF	TGTGCCAGCAGTTACTCGGGAGGGGTTGGGATGAACACTGAAGCTTTCTTT
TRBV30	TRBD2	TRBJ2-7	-	CAWSGTRIYEQYF	TGTGCCTGGAGCGGGACTAGGATCTACGAGCAGTACTTC
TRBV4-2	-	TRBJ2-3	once	CASSQPLTEGRGTDTQYF	TGTGCCAGCAGCCAGCCATTGACCGAGGGCCGCGGCACAGATACGCAGTATTTT
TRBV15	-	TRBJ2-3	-	CATTLSGARTDTQYF	TGTGCCACCACCCTTTCCGGGGCGCGGACAGATACGCAGTATTTT
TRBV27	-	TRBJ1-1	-	CASSSLQGPEAFF	TGTGCCAGCAGTTCTTTACAGGGACCTGAAGCTTTCTTT
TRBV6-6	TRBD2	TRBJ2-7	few	CAARRDYYYEQYF	TGTGCCGCCAGAAGGGACTATTACTACGAGCAGTACTTC
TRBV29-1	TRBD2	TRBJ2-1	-	CSVELGTSGLYNEQFF	TGCAGCGTTGAACTCGGGACTAGCGGGCTCTACAATGAGCAGTTCTTC
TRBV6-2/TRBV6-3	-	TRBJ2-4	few	CASSYEGRFENIQYF	TGTGCCAGCAGTTACGAGGGGCGATTCGAAAACATTCAGTACTTC
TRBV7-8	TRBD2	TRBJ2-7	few	CASRLSGSLSYEQYF	TGTGCCAGCAGGTTAAGCGGGAGTCTTTCCTACGAGCAGTACTTC
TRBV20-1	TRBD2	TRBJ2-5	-	CSARAGGWRETQYF	TGCAGTGCTAGGGCGGGAGGATGGAGAGAGACCCAGTACTTC
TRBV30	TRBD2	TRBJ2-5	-	CAWEREVLDEQYF	TGTGCCTGGGAGCGGGAGGTTCTAGATGAGCAGTACTTC
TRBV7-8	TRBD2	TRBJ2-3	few	CASSSPRGWVAGESTDTQYF	TGTGCCAGCAGCTCGCCCAGAGGATGGGTAGCGGGGGAGAGCACAGATACGCAGTATTTT
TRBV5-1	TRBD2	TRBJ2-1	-	CASSLAREGEQFF	TGCGCCAGCAGCTTGGCCAGGGAGGGGGAGCAGTTCTTC
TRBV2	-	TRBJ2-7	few	CASLQTYEQYF	TGTGCCAGCTTGCAAACCTACGAGCAGTACTTC
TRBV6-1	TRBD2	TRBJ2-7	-	CASIPGPTSGYYEQYF	TGTGCCAGCATCCCCGGCCCGACTAGCGGGTACTACGAGCAGTACTTC
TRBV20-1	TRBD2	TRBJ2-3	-	CSARDLPAGVLDTQYF	TGCAGTGCTAGAGATCTCCCAGCGGGGGTTTTGGATACGCAGTATTTT
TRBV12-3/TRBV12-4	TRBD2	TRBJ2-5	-	CASSSHPLAGGQETQYF	TGTGCCAGCAGTTCTCATCCACTAGCGGGGGGGCAAGAGACCCAGTACTTC
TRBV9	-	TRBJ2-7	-	CASSVGAGDEQYF	TGTGCCAGCAGCGTAGGAGCCGGAGACGAGCAGTACTTC
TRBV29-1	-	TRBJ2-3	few	CSVDKGTDTQYF	TGCAGCGTCGACAAGGGCACAGATACGCAGTATTTT
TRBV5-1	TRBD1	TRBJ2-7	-	CASSLESGGYEQYF	TGTGCCAGCAGCTTAGAGTCAGGGGGCTACGAGCAGTACTTC
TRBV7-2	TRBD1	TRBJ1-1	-	CASSLVSRDREAFF	TGTGCCAGCAGCTTAGTCTCTCGGGACAGAGAAGCTTTCTTT
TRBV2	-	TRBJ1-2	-	CASSERFQGYGYTF	TGTGCCAGCAGTGAACGGTTCCAGGGCTATGGCTACACCTTC
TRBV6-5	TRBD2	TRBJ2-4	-	CASSSSGRAGGGQYF	TGTGCCAGCAGTTCCAGCGGGAGGGCCGGAGGAGGCCAGTACTTC
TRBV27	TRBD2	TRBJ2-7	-	CASSLYGGDPYEQYF	TGTGCCAGCAGTTTATACGGGGGGGACCCCTACGAGCAGTACTTC
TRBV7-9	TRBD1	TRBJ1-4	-	CASSLWTGTGEGEKLFF	TGTGCCAGCAGCTTATGGACCGGGACAGGGGAAGGTGAAAAACTGTTTTTT
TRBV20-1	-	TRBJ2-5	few	CSANVAVQETQYF	TGCAGTGCCAACGTAGCGGTACAAGAGACCCAGTACTTC
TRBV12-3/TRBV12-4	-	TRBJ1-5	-	CASSFQGQVGNQPQHF	TGTGCCAGCAGTTTTCAGGGGCAGGTGGGGAATCAGCCCCAGCATTTT
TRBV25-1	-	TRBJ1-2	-	CASSVGTTEYGYTF	TGTGCCAGCAGTGTGGGGACGACCGAATATGGCTACACCTTC
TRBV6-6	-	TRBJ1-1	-	CASSYTDRANTEAFF	TGTGCCAGCAGTTACACCGACAGAGCGAACACTGAAGCTTTCTTT
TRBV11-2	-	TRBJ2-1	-	CASSPTAGHNEQFF	TGTGCCAGCAGTCCAACGGCGGGGCACAATGAGCAGTTCTTC
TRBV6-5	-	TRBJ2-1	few	CASSSGTVLRYNEQFF	TGTGCCAGCAGTTCCGGGACGGTCTTGCGTTACAATGAGCAGTTCTTC
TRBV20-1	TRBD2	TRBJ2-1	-	CSAPLAGVRNEQFF	TGCAGTGCTCCACTAGCGGGAGTGAGGAATGAGCAGTTCTTC
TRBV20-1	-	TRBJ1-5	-	CSAEPGGNQPQHF	TGCAGTGCTGAGCCCGGGGGAAATCAGCCCCAGCATTTT
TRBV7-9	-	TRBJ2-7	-	CASSLAAEYEQYF	TGTGCCAGCAGCTTAGCAGCCGAGTACGAGCAGTACTTC
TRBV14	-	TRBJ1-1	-	CASSQIRARTEAFF	TGTGCCAGCAGCCAAATCAGGGCTCGGACTGAAGCTTTCTTT
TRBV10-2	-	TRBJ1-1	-	CASSEAPWTANTEAFF	TGCGCCAGCAGTGAGGCCCCGTGGACAGCGAACACTGAAGCTTTCTTT